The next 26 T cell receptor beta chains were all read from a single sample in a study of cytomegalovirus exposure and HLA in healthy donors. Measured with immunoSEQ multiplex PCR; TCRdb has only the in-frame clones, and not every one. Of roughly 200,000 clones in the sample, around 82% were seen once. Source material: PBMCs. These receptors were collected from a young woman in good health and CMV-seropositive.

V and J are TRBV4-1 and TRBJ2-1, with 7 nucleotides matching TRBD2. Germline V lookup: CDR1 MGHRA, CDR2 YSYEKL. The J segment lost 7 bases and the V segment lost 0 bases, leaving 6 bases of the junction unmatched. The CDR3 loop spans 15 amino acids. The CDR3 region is CASSQDVAGDNEQFF. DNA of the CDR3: TGCGCCAGCAGCCAAGATGTGGCGGGGGATAATGAGCAGTTCTTC.

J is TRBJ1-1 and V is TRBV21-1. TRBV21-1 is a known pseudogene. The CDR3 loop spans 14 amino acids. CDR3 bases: TGTGCCAGCAGCAATAACGGTAGGAACACTGAAGCTTTCTTT. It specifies CASSNNGRNTEAFF.

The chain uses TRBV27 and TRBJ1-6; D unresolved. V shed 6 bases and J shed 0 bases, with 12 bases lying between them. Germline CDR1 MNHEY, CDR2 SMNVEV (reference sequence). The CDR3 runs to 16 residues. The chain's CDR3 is CASSQSESSYNSPLHF. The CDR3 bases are TGTGCCAGCAGCCAGAGCGAAAGCTCCTATAATTCACCCCTCCACTTT.

The CDR3 region is CASSLSGGAADTQYF. The CDR3 DNA sequence: TGTGCCAGCAGCCTAAGCGGGGGGGCCGCGGATACGCAGTATTTT. The chain is built from TRBV13 and TRBJ2-3; 10 nucleotides align to TRBD2. CDR1 and CDR2 (germline): PRHDT, FYEKMQ (reference sequence). The trim removed 5 bases at V and 6 bases at J, leaving 8 bases unmatched. The CDR3 loop spans 15 amino acids.

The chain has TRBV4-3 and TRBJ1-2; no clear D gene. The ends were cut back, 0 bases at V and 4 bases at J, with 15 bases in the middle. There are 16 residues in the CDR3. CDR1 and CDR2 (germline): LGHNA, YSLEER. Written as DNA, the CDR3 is TGCGCCAGCAGCCAAGATTTCGCAGATCCAGTCTATGGCTACACCTTC. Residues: CASSQDFADPVYGYTF.

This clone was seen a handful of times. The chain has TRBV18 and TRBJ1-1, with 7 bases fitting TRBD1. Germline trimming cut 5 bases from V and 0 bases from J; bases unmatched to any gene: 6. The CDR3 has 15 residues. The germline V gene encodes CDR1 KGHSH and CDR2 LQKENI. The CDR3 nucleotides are TGTGCCAGCTCAGCGGGACAGCTCATGAACACTGAAGCTTTCTTT. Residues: CASSAGQLMNTEAFF.

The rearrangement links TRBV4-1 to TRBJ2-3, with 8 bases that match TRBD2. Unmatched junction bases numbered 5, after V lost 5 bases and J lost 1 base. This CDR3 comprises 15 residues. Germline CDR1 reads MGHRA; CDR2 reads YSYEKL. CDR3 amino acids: CASSELLAGTDTQYF. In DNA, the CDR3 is TGCGCCAGCAGCGAACTACTAGCGGGCACAGATACGCAGTATTTT.

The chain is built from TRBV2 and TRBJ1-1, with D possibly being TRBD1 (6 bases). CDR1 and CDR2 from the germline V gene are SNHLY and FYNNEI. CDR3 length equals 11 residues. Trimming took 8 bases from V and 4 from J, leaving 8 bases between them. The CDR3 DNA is TGTGCCAGCCTAGGGGGCACTGAAGCTTTCTTT. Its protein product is CASLGGTEAFF.

CDR3 in DNA: TGTGCCATCAGTGAGTCACGGGGGATGAACACTGAAGCTTTCTTT. Residues: CAISESRGMNTEAFF. The chain joins TRBV10-3 to TRBJ1-1; TRBD1 is a possible D gene (5 bases). Trimming cost V 0 bases and J 0 bases, with 8 bases left between them. Germline lookup yields CDR1 ENHRY and CDR2 SYGVKD. This CDR3 has 15 amino acids.

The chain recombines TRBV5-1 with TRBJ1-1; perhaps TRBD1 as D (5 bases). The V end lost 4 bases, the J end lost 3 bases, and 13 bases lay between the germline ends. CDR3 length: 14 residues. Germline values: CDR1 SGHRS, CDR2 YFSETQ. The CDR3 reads CASSHPGADTEAFF. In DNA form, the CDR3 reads TGCGCCAGCAGCCACCCTGGGGCGGACACTGAAGCTTTCTTT.

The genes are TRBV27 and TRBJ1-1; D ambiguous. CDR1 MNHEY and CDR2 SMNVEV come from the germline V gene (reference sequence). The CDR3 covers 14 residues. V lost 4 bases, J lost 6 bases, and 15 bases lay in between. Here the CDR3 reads CASSWLMGPPEAFF. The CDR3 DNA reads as TGTGCCAGCAGTTGGCTTATGGGCCCGCCTGAAGCTTTCTTT.

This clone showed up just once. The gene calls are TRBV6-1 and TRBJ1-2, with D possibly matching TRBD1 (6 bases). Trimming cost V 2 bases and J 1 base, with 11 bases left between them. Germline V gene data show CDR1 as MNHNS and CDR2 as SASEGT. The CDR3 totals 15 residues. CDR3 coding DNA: TGTGCCAGCAGTGAATTCCAGGACAGTAACTATGGCTACACCTTC. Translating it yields CASSEFQDSNYGYTF.

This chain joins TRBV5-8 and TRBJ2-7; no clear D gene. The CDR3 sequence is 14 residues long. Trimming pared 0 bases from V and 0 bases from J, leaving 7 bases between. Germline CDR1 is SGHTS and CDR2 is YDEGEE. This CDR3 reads CASSLGRSSYEQYF. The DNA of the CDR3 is TGTGCCAGCAGCTTGGGGCGGAGCTCCTACGAGCAGTACTTC. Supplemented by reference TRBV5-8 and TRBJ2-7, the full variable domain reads EAGVTQSPTHLIKTRGQQATLRCSPISGHTSVYWYQQALGLGLQFLLWYDEGEERNRGNFPPRFSGRQFPNYSSELNVNALELEDSALYLCASSLGRSSYEQYFGPGTRLTVT.

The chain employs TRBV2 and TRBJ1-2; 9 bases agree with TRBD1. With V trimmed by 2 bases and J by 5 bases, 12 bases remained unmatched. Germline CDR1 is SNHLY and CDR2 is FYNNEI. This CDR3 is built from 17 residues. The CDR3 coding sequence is TGTGCCAGCAGTGAACGGGTAGGGACAGGGAAGGAATATGGCTACACCTTC. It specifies CASSERVGTGKEYGYTF.

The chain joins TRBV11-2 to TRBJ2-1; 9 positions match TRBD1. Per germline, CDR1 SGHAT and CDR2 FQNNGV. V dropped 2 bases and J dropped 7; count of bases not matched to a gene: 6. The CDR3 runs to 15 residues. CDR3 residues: CASSLTGGQGNEQFF. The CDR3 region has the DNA TGTGCCAGCAGCTTAACTGGCGGACAGGGGAATGAGCAGTTCTTC.

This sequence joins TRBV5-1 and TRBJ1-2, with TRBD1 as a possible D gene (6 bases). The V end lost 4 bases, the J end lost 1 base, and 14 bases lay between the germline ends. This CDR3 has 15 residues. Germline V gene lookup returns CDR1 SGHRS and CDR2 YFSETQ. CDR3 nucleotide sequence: TGCGCCAGCAGCCCGAACAGGGAAATTAACTATGGCTACACCTTC. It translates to CASSPNREINYGYTF.

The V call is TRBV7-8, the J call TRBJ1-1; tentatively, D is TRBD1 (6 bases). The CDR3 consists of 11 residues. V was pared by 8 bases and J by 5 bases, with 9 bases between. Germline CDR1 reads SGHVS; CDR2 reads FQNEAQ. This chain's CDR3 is CASRGGTEAFF. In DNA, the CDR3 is TGTGCCAGCCGAGGGGGAACTGAAGCTTTCTTT.

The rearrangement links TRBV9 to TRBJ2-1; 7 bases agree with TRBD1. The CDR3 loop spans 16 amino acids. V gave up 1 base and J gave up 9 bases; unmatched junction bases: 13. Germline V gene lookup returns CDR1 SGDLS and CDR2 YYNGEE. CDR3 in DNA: TGTGCCAGCAGCGTAACCCCCGGGACAGAGGTTGGTGAGCAGTTCTTC. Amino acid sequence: CASSVTPGTEVGEQFF.

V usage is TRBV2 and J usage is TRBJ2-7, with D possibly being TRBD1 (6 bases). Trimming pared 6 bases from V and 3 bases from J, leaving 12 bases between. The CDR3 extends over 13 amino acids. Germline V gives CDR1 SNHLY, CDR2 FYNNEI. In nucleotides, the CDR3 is TGTGCCAGCAGCGCGGACAGAAACTACGAGCAGTACTTC. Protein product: CASSADRNYEQYF. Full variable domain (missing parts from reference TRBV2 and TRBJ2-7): EPEVTQTPSHQVTQMGQEVILRCVPISNHLYFYWYRQILGQKVEFLVSFYNNEISEKSEIFDDQFSVERPDGSNFTLKIRSTKLEDSAMYFCASSADRNYEQYFGPGTRLTVT.

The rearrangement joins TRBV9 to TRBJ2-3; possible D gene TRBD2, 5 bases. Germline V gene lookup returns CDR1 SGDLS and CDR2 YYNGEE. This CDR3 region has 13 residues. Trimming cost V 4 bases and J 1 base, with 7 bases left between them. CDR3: CASSYSGTDTQYF. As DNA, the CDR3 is TGTGCCAGCAGCTATAGCGGCACAGATACGCAGTATTTT.

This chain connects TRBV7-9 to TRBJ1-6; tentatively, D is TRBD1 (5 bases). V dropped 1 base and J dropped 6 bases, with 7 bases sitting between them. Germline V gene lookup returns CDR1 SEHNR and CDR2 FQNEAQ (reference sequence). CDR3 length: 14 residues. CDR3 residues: CASSLGDSNSPLHF. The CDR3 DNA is TGTGCCAGCAGCTTAGGTGACAGTAATTCACCCCTCCACTTT.

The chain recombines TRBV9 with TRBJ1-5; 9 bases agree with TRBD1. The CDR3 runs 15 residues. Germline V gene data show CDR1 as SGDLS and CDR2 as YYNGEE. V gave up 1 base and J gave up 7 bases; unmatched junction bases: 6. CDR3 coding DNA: TGTGCCAGCAGCGTAACAGGGGGCGACGGCCAGCCCCAGCATTTT. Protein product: CASSVTGGDGQPQHF.

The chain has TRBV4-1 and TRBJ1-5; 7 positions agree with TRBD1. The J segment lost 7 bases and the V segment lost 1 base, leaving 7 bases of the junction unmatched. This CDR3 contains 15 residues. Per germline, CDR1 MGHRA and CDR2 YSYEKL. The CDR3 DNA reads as TGCGCCAGCAGCCAAGTCGGGACAGTTGGCCAGCCCCAGCATTTT. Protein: CASSQVGTVGQPQHF.

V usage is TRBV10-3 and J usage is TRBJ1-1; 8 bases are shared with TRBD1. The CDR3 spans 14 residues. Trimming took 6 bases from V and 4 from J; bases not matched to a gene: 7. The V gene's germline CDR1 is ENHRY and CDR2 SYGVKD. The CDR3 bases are TGTGCCATCAGCACGAGACAGGGGTCCACTGAAGCTTTCTTT. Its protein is CAISTRQGSTEAFF.

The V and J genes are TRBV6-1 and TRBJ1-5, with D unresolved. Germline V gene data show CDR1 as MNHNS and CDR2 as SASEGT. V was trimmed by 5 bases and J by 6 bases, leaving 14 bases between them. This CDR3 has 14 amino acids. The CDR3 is CASSTPARGQPQHF. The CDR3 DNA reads TGTGCCAGCAGTACCCCGGCGCGGGGTCAGCCCCAGCATTTT.

The CDR3 sequence is CASRAPDRFNSPLHF. The CDR3 coding sequence is TGTGCCAGCCGGGCCCCAGACAGGTTTAATTCACCCCTCCACTTT. This chain joins TRBV6-5 and TRBJ1-6, with D perhaps TRBD1 (6 bases). The CDR3 covers 15 residues. V lost 8 bases to trimming and J lost 6 bases, with 17 bases between them. The germline V gene encodes CDR1 MNHEY and CDR2 SVGAGI.